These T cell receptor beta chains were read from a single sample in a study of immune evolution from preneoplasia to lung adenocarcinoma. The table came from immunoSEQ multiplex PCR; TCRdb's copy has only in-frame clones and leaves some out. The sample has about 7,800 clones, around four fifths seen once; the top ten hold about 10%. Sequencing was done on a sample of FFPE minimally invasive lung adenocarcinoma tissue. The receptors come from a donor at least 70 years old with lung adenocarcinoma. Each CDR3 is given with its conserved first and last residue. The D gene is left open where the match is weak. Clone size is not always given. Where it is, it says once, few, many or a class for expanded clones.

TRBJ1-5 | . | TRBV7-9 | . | TGTGCCAGCAGCCTTAGGGGAGGTAGCAATCAGCCCCAGCATTTT | CASSLRGGSNQPQHF
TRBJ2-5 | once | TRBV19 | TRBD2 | TGTGCCAGTACCTCAGCGGTGGGAGGGGCCGAGACCCAGTACTTC | CASTSAVGGAETQYF
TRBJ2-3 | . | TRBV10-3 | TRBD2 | TGTGCCACATCAGCCAGAGGACTAGGAACAGATACGCAGTATTTT | CATSARGLGTDTQYF
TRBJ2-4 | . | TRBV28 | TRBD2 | TGTGCCAGCAAACCTCTAGCGGCTACAAACATTCAGTACTTC | CASKPLAATNIQYF
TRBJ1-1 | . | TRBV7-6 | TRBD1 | TGTGCCAGCAGCTTAACAAACAGGTCAGGGGGGACTATGAACACTGAAGCTTTCTTT | CASSLTNRSGGTMNTEAFF
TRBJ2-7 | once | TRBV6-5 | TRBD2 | TGTGCCAGCAGTCTCCTAGCGGTAAAGACCTACGAGCAGTACTTC | CASSLLAVKTYEQYF
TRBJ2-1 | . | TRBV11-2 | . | TGTGCCAGCAGCTTAGATCCCCAGGGTAAGAACAATGAGCAGTTCTTC | CASSLDPQGKNNEQFF
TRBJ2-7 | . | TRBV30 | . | TGTGCCTGGACTCGAACTGGGCGATGGTCCTACGAGCAGTACTTC | CAWTRTGRWSYEQYF
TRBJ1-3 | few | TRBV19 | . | TGTGCCAGTAGTATAAGGACGGGGTTCACTGGAAACACCATATATTTT | CASSIRTGFTGNTIYF
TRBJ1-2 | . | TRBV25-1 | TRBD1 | TGTGCCAGCAGGGATGACAGGGGAGGCTACACCTTC | CASRDDRGGYTF
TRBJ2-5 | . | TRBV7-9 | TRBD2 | TGTGCCAGCAGCTCCCAGGCCGCGGGACTAGCGGGAGGGGAGACCCAGTACTTC | CASSSQAAGLAGGETQYF
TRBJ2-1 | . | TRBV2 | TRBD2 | TGTGCCAGCAGTCGGACTAGCGGGAGAAGTGGTGAGCAGTTCTTC | CASSRTSGRSGEQFF
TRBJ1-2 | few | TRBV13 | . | TGTGCCAGCAGCCCTGACCCGTCGTATGGCTACACCTTC | CASSPDPSYGYTF
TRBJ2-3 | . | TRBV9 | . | TGTGCCAGCAGCGCCCAGGTTTCCTCCGAGTATACGCAGTATTTT | CASSAQVSSEYTQYF
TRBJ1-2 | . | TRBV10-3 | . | TGTGCCATCAACCCCCAGGGATCAGGGTATGGCTACACCTTC | CAINPQGSGYGYTF
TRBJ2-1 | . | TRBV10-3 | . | TGTGCCATCAGTGAGGAAACAGGACGGTTTAATGAGCAGTTCTTC | CAISEETGRFNEQFF
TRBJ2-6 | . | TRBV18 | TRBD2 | TGTGCCAGCTCACCAACAGGGGGCTCTAGCGGGAGGACCTCTGGGGCCAACGTCCTGACTTTC | CASSPTGGSSGRTSGANVLTF
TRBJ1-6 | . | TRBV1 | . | TGCACCAGCAGCCACGCCAGACCCACGTCACCCCTCCACTTT | CTSSHARPTSPLHF
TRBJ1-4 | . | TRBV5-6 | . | TGTGCCAGCAGTTTTACAGGGTTTACTAATGAAAAACTGTTTTTT | CASSFTGFTNEKLFF
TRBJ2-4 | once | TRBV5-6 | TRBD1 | TGTGCCAGCAGCAGGGACAGTCCGGGGATTCAGTACTTC | CASSRDSPGIQYF
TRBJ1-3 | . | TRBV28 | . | TGTGCCAGCAGCGTGGGACCCCCAGGGAACACCATATATTTT | CASSVGPPGNTIYF
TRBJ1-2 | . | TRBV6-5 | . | TGTGCCAGCATCGGCTCCGGGGGCTACACCTTC | CASIGSGGYTF
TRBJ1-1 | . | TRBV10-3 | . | TGTGCCATCAGCATGGGACGGATGAACACTGAAGCTTTCTTT | CAISMGRMNTEAFF
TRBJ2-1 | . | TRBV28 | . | TGTGCCAGCAGTTCTGCCCCTCCCACTCCTAATGAGCAGTTCTTC | CASSSAPPTPNEQFF
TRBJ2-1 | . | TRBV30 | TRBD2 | TGTGCCTTTCACTTACTAGCGGGAATAGGCAATGAGCAGTTCTTC | CAFHLLAGIGNEQFF
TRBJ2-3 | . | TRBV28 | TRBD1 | TGTGCCAGCAGGGGCCGGACAGGGGGCCCAGATACGCAGTATTTT | CASRGRTGGPDTQYF
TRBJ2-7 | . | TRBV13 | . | TGTGCCAGCAGCGGACGGGACATAGCCTACGAGCAGTACTTC | CASSGRDIAYEQYF
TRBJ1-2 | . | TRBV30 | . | TGTGCCAGAAGATCCACAGGGTCCTTTCACTATGGCTACACCTTC | CARRSTGSFHYGYTF
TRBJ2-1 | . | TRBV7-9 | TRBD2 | TGTGCCAGCAGCACCTGGACTAGCGGGGGAGTTGTGCAGTTCTTC | CASSTWTSGGVVQFF
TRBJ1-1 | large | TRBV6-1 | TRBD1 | TGTGCCAGCAGGGGACAGTCCCACACTGAAGCTTTCTTT | CASRGQSHTEAFF
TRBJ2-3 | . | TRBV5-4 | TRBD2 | TGTGCCAGCAGCTTGACGACGGCTAGCGGAGCAGATACGCAGTATTTT | CASSLTTASGADTQYF
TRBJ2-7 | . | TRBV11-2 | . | TGTGCCAGCAGGTATCCCCTAATAGAATCCTACGAGCAGTACTTC | CASRYPLIESYEQYF
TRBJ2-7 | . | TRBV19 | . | TGTGCCAGTAGTATTGGCTGGAGCTCCTACGAGCAGTACTTC | CASSIGWSSYEQYF
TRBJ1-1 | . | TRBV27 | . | TGTGCCAGCAGTTTATTCGGATCGAACACTGAAGCTTTCTTT | CASSLFGSNTEAFF
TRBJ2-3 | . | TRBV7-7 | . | TGTGCTAGCAGCCTCCAGGGGGGGGATACGCAGTATTTT | CASSLQGGDTQYF
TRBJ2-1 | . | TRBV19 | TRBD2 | TGTGCCAGTAGTATCAGGACTAGCTTCCATGAGCAGTTCTTC | CASSIRTSFHEQFF
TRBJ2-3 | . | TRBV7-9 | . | TGTGCCAGCAGCCGTACTAGTCCTAGCACAGATACGCAGTATTTT | CASSRTSPSTDTQYF
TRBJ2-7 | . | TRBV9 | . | TGTGCCAGCAGCGTAGAGGGGAACTCCTACGAGCAGTACTTC | CASSVEGNSYEQYF
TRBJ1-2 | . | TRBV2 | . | TGTGCCAGCAGTGTCGAGGGCTATGGCTACACCTTC | CASSVEGYGYTF
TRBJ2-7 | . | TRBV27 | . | TGTGCCAGCAGTCCATCGACAACTGCCTACGAGCAGTACTTC | CASSPSTTAYEQYF
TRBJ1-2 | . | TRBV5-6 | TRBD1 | TGTGCCAGCAGCACCTGGGACAGGAACTATGGCTACACCTTC | CASSTWDRNYGYTF
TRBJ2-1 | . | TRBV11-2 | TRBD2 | TGTGCCAGCAGCTGGGGCGGGAGTGGTTCCTACAATGAGCAGTTCTTC | CASSWGGSGSYNEQFF
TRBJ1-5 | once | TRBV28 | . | TGTGCCACCTGTCGTCAGGGTGGGCTTAATCAGCCCCAGCATTTT | CATCRQGGLNQPQHF
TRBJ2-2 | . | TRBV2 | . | TGTGCCAGCAGTGAACAACGGGCGAACACCGGGGAGCTGTTTTTT | CASSEQRANTGELFF
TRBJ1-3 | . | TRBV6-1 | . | TGTGCCATCGTGGGAAGTGGAACGGGAAACACCATATATTTT | CAIVGSGTGNTIYF
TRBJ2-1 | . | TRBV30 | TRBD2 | TGTGCCTGGAGTGTGGGGGGGTTCCCCAATGAGCAGTTCTTC | CAWSVGGFPNEQFF
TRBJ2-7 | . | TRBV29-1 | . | TGCAGCGTTGAGCTGGGATACGAGCAGTACTTC | CSVELGYEQYF
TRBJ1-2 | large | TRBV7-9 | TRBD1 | TGTGCCAGCAGCTTAGGTCCGGGACAGGGGGCCGGGGGCTACACCTTC | CASSLGPGQGAGGYTF
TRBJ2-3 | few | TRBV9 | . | TGTGCCAGCAGCCCCCGAATGTCTAGCACAGATACGCAGTATTTT | CASSPRMSSTDTQYF
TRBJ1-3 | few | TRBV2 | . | TGTGCCAGCAGTCAAGACCCCGGAAACACCATATATTTT | CASSQDPGNTIYF
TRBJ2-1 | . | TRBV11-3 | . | TGTGCCAGCAGCTTAGAGGAGGGGGCTGAGCAGTTCTTC | CASSLEEGAEQFF
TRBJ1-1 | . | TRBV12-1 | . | TGTGCCAGCAGCCCTAACAGGTCTAACACTGAAGCTTTCTTT | CASSPNRSNTEAFF
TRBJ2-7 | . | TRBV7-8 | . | TGTGCCAGCAGCCCTAGAGGCCTAGTTGGATACGAGCAGTACTTC | CASSPRGLVGYEQYF
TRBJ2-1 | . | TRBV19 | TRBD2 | TGTGCCAGTAGACAAGCGGGAGGGCCCAACCCTCGCGAGCAGTTCTTC | CASRQAGGPNPREQFF
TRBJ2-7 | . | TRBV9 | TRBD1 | TGTGCCAGCAGCGTAGCAGGGGGCCTCTGGGTCGACGAGCAGTACTTC | CASSVAGGLWVDEQYF
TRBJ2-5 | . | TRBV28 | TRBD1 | TGTGCCAGCAGCGGGACAGGACAAGAGACCCAGTACTTC | CASSGTGQETQYF
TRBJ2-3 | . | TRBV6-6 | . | TGTGCCAGCAGTTACGGTCGAGATACGCAGTATTTT | CASSYGRDTQYF
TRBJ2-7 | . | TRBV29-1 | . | TGCAGCGTTGGTTCGGGGGCGGCCTACGAGCAGTACTTC | CSVGSGAAYEQYF
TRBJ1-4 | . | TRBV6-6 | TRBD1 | TGTGCCAGCAAGAAAACCCGGGACAGGGATGAAAAACTGTTTTTT | CASKKTRDRDEKLFF
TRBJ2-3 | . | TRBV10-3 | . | TGTGCCATCCAGGCTACAGAGTCTCGCCGCACAGATACGCAGTATTTT | CAIQATESRRTDTQYF